These T cell receptor beta chains were read from a single sample in a study of metastatic and nonmetastatic thyroid tumors. TCRdb re-called the PCR reads through MiXCR. The data show around 65,000 clones, approximately 15% seen once. Sequencing was carried out using blood. These receptors were obtained from a male donor with papillary thyroid cancer or a benign thyroid nodule (not recorded which). Some clones in this sample may be carry-over from other donors' samples. The CDR3 runs from the conserved cysteine through the conserved F or W. The order of the fields is CDR3 DNA, CDR3 protein, V gene, clone size, J gene, D gene. A D gene is named only where the DNA matches it firmly. Clone size appears in some rows only: once, few, many, or a class for an expanded clone.

CDR3 DNA: TGTGCCAGCAGCGTCGAAGGTGGGAGAGCAGATACGCAGTATTTT
CDR3 protein: CASSVEGGRADTQYF
V gene: TRBV9
clone size: many
J gene: TRBJ2-3
D gene: -

CDR3 DNA: TGCAGTGCTTTGGTGGCCAGCGGGCGGGGATACGAGCAGTACTTC
CDR3 protein: CSALVASGRGYEQYF
V gene: TRBV20-1
clone size: -
J gene: TRBJ2-7
D gene: -

CDR3 DNA: TGTGCCAGCGGGTCCGGGATCTCCTACAATGAGCAGTTCTTC
CDR3 protein: CASGSGISYNEQFF
V gene: TRBV12-3/TRBV12-4
clone size: -
J gene: TRBJ2-1
D gene: -

CDR3 DNA: TGTGCCAGCAGCCAGGACAGGATTAGCACAGATACGCAGTATTTT
CDR3 protein: CASSQDRISTDTQYF
V gene: TRBV7-6
clone size: many
J gene: TRBJ2-3
D gene: TRBD1

CDR3 DNA: TGCGCCAGCAGCTTTTTACCCCTTGGCACTGAAGCTTTCTTT
CDR3 protein: CASSFLPLGTEAFF
V gene: TRBV5-1
clone size: many
J gene: TRBJ1-1
D gene: -

CDR3 DNA: TGTGCCAGCACCCCAGATAGGGCGAACACTGAAGCTTTCTTT
CDR3 protein: CASTPDRANTEAFF
V gene: TRBV6-1
clone size: many
J gene: TRBJ1-1
D gene: -

CDR3 DNA: TGTGCCAGCAGCTTATCGACTAGCGGCGAGCAGTTCTTC
CDR3 protein: CASSLSTSGEQFF
V gene: TRBV6-2/TRBV6-3
clone size: many
J gene: TRBJ2-1
D gene: TRBD2

CDR3 DNA: TGTGCCAGCAGTTTAGATCATACAGGGAATGAGCAGTTCTTC
CDR3 protein: CASSLDHTGNEQFF
V gene: TRBV28
clone size: many
J gene: TRBJ2-1
D gene: -

CDR3 DNA: TGTGCCAGCATCCAGGACAGGGTCATTATGACTGAAGCTTTCTTT
CDR3 protein: CASIQDRVIMTEAFF
V gene: TRBV28
clone size: few
J gene: TRBJ1-1
D gene: TRBD1

CDR3 DNA: TGTGCCAGCAGCTTATGGGACAGTTCTGGAAACACCATATATTTT
CDR3 protein: CASSLWDSSGNTIYF
V gene: TRBV7-9
clone size: many
J gene: TRBJ1-3
D gene: TRBD1